The 14 T cell receptor beta chains below all came from one sample that was sequenced in a study of beta chain features in type 1 diabetes (dated by TCRdb to the late 2010s). Summary of the overall study and its limitations: Type 1 diabetes patients showed a moderate but significant shortening of TCRB CDR3 length in all four CD4+ subsets.

Library creation used the immunoSEQ multiplex PCR assay. All of the isolated RNA was reverse transcribed with the High Capacity cDNA Reverse Transcription Kit, so expressed TCRB transcripts were sequenced. The table comes from immuneACCESS by way of TCRdb, which keeps in-frame sequences with V and J called. Part of the clones is missing from these tables; in studies checked, under half for an unresolved V gene and the rest for unknown reasons. Here the sample has about 160,000 clones; roughly 8% occur a single time. Approximately 0.54% of the sample belongs to the ten largest clones. Which antigens these TCRs recognize remains unknown. Sequencing used central memory CD4+ T cells from blood. Source of these receptors: a man younger than 30 with type 1 diabetes.

This clone was observed a handful of times. J is TRBJ2-3 and V is TRBV5-4; possibly TRBD2 for D (6 bases). CDR1 and CDR2 (germline): SGHNT, YYREEE (reference sequence). This CDR3 has 13 residues. V lost 6 bases, J lost 0 bases, and 8 bases lay in between. CDR3 bases: TGTGCCAGCAAGGCGGGGAGCACAGATACGCAGTATTTT. Its translation: CASKAGSTDTQYF.

The genes are TRBV11-2 and TRBJ2-5; 10 bases agree with TRBD2. The CDR3 totals 15 residues. Germline V gene lookup returns CDR1 SGHAT and CDR2 FQNNGV. Losses at the gene ends were 1 base for V and 2 bases for J; bases not matched to a gene: 1. CDR3 DNA: TGTGCCAGCAGCTTAGGGACTAGCGGTCAAGAGACCCAGTACTTC. Its translation is CASSLGTSGQETQYF.

There are a few counts of this clone. V usage is TRBV5-6 and J usage is TRBJ1-5, with TRBD1 identical over 11 bases. The J segment lost 5 bases and the V segment lost 3 bases, leaving 1 base of the junction unmatched. This CDR3 has 14 amino acids. Looked up from germline, CDR1 is SGHDT and CDR2 is YYEEEE. CDR3 residues: CASSSGQGDQPQHF. The CDR3 coding sequence is TGTGCCAGCAGCTCGGGACAGGGGGATCAGCCCCAGCATTTT.

This clone was seen only a few times. The chain links TRBV7-9 to TRBJ1-2; D is uncertain. This CDR3 contains 14 residues. Between the trimmed V and J ends, which lost 5 bases and 0 bases, there was a span of 10 bases. Germline values: CDR1 SEHNR, CDR2 FQNEAQ (reference sequence). This CDR3 is CASSALTSNYGYTF. In DNA, the CDR3 is TGTGCCAGCAGCGCATTGACATCTAACTATGGCTACACCTTC.

The chain employs TRBV11-1 and TRBJ2-2; no clear D. This CDR3 comprises 12 residues. V lost 3 bases, J lost 7 bases, and 6 bases lay in between. Germline CDR1 is SGHAT and CDR2 is FQDESV (reference sequence). The CDR3 region is CASSLEIGELFF. DNA for the CDR3: TGTGCCAGCAGCTTGGAGATCGGGGAGCTGTTTTTT.

The sample holds many counts of this clone. The V call is TRBV29-1, the J call TRBJ1-2, with no clear D. Trimming took off 7 bases at V and 2 bases at J, with 11 bases between the two ends. This CDR3 contains 12 residues. Germline assignment: CDR1 SQVTM and CDR2 ANQGSEA. The CDR3 nucleotides are TGCAGCGGTGACTCCGGGAACTATGGCTACACCTTC. Protein sequence: CSGDSGNYGYTF. The whole variable domain, filled in from reference TRBV29-1 and TRBJ1-2, reads SAVISQKPSRDICQRGTSLTIQCQVDSQVTMMFWYRQQPGQSLTLIATANQGSEATYESGFVIDKFPISRPNLTFSTLTVSNMSPEDSSIYLCSGDSGNYGYTFGSGTRLTVV.

Regarding this clone: Different DNA sequences within this sample yield the same CDR3. The rearrangement links TRBV5-1 to TRBJ2-7, with D perhaps matching TRBD1 (6 bases). The V gene's germline CDR1 is SGHRS and CDR2 YFSETQ. The CDR3 is 14 amino acids. V was shortened by 4 bases and J by 2 bases, with 13 bases between the two germline ends. The CDR3 DNA is TGCGCCAGCAGCCCATCGACAGGACCCTACGAGCAGTACTTC. Its translation is CASSPSTGPYEQYF.

This clone was counted only a few times. This chain joins TRBV18 and TRBJ1-5, with TRBD1 matching over 9 bases. Germline values: CDR1 KGHSH, CDR2 LQKENI. The CDR3 sequence is 18 residues long. Unmatched junction bases numbered 9, after V lost 2 bases and J lost 1 base. The CDR3 region has the DNA TGTGCCAGCTCACCAACCGGGACAGGGTTCGGGAGCAATCAGCCCCAGCATTTT. Its protein product is CASSPTGTGFGSNQPQHF.

This clone was detected a few times. The CDR3 DNA follows: TGTGCCAGCAGTCTTCCGTTGGGACAGAACACTGAAGCTTTCTTT. Translating it yields CASSLPLGQNTEAFF. V and J are TRBV6-6 and TRBJ1-1; possible D gene TRBD1, 6 bases. The CDR3 length is 15 residues. Germline CDR1 MNHNY, CDR2 SVGAGI (reference sequence). Trimming removed 5 bases from V and 1 base from J, with 14 bases in between.

This clone turned up a few times. J is TRBJ2-3 and V is TRBV27, with a tentative D call TRBD2 (6 bases). The length of the CDR3 is 13 residues. V was shortened by 6 bases and J by 2 bases, with 9 bases between the two germline ends. The germline gives CDR1 MNHEY, CDR2 SMNVEV (reference sequence). The CDR3 is CASRRLDTDTQYF. The CDR3 coding sequence is TGTGCCAGCAGAAGACTAGACACAGATACGCAGTATTTT.

The gene calls are TRBV6-6 and TRBJ2-7; 10 bases are a match to TRBD2. After removal of 6 bases from V and 5 bases from J, the junction contained 4 bases not matched to a gene. This CDR3 spans 13 amino acids. Germline V gives CDR1 MNHNY, CDR2 SVGAGI (reference sequence). The CDR3 sequence: CASRVAGGDEQYF. The CDR3 DNA is TGTGCCAGCAGAGTAGCGGGAGGTGACGAGCAGTACTTC.

This clone came up many times. The rearrangement links TRBV29-1 to TRBJ2-7; 8 nucleotides line up with TRBD1. The CDR3 is 15 amino acids. V dropped 0 bases and J dropped 7; count of bases not matched to a gene: 11. In germline, CDR1 is SQVTM, CDR2 ANQGSEA. DNA for the CDR3: TGCAGCGTTGAAGATCGACGAGGACAGGGTAATGAGCAGTACTTC. Translated, it gives CSVEDRRGQGNEQYF.

This clone showed up just a few times. The genes are TRBV5-6 and TRBJ2-3, with a tentative D call TRBD1 (7 bases). The CDR3 contains 17 residues. Trimming removed 2 bases from V and 11 bases from J, with 27 bases in between. The germline gives CDR1 SGHDT, CDR2 YYEEEE. CDR3 residues: CASSFLFVTGKAEGQYF. CDR3 DNA sequence: TGTGCCAGCAGCTTCCTTTTTGTGACAGGGAAGGCGGAGGGGCAGTATTTT.

The chain recombines TRBV5-6 with TRBJ2-7; 9 bases are shared with TRBD1. The CDR3 runs to 16 residues. V lost 0 bases and J lost 2; bases outside the gene matches: 6. Germline CDR1 SGHDT, CDR2 YYEEEE. The CDR3 is CASSLAKTGGTYEQYF. The CDR3 coding sequence is TGTGCCAGCAGCTTGGCCAAGACAGGGGGAACCTACGAGCAGTACTTC. The full variable domain, rest sourced from reference TRBV5-6 and TRBJ2-7, is DAGVTQSPTHLIKTRGQQVTLRCSPKSGHDTVSWYQQALGQGPQFIFQYYEEEERQRGNFPDRFSGHQFPNYSSELNVNALLLGDSALYLCASSLAKTGGTYEQYFGPGTRLTVT.